This record looks at one T cell receptor beta chain sequence and its context. Its matching antigen is unknown. The time point was: after neoadjuvant nivolumab, at surgical resection. No culture or expansion preceded analysis of these blood cells. Most PBMC samples had 480 ng input DNA in six replicates. Clones were read by immunoSEQ multiplex PCR, and TCRdb kept only the in-frame ones, dropping some. The repertoire includes some 33,000 clones, roughly 80% of them detected once, and under 3.5% sits in the top ten. This entry is derived from a study of neoadjuvant anti-PD-1 for oral cavity cancer. Findings and caveats of the study: Higher pretreatment blood Treg/Th17 ratios correlated with higher pretreatment blood and lower post-treatment tumor TCRbeta clonality.

The germline V gene has CDR1 LNHNV and CDR2 YYDKDF (reference sequence). V shed 1 base, J shed 6 bases, and the junction held 5 bases outside the gene matches. The CDR3 totals 15 residues. This sample comprised PBMCs, obtained after nivolumab (anti-PD-1) treatment. The chain uses TRBV15 and TRBJ1-4; 7 bases are shared with TRBD1. The TCR comes from a person between 40 and 85 years old with oral cavity squamous cell carcinoma. This chain's CDR3 is CATSRGPGGDEKLFF. The CDR3 nucleotides read TGTGCCACCAGCAGAGGGCCAGGGGGAGATGAAAAACTGTTTTTT.